This T cell receptor (beta chain) was sequenced during a study of radiotherapy plus CTLA-4 blockade in lung cancer. The V segment lost 1 base and the J segment 4 bases; nucleotides outside the gene matches: 8. CDR3 length: 16 residues. The germline gives CDR1 MGHRA, CDR2 YSYEKL. The data were produced by immunoSEQ multiplex PCR, yet TCRdb's version contains in-frame clones alone and is incomplete. The sample contains approximately 38,000 clones, 70% to 90% of which appear only once. The input for sequencing was peripheral blood, taken from a patient treated with radiotherapy plus ipilimumab. The rearrangement joins TRBV4-1 to TRBJ2-7; 9 nucleotides line up with TRBD2. The receptor was isolated from a human donor with non-small cell lung cancer whose response to radiotherapy plus ipilimumab could not be evaluated. Here the CDR3 reads CASSQGAGGRLYEQYF. In DNA form, the CDR3 reads TGCGCCAGCAGCCAAGGGGCGGGAGGGAGGTTGTACGAGCAGTACTTC.